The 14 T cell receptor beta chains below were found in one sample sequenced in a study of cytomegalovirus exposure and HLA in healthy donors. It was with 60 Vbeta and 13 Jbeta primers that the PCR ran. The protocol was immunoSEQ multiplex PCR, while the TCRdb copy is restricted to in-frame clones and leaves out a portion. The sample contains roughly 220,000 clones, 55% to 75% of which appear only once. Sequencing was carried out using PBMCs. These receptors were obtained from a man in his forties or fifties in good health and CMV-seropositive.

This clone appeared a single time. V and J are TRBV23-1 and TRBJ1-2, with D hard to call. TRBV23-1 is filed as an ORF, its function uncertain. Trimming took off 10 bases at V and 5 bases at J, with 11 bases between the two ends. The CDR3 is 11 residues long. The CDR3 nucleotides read TGCGCCAACAACCGGGAGTATGGCTACACCTTC. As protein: CANNREYGYTF.

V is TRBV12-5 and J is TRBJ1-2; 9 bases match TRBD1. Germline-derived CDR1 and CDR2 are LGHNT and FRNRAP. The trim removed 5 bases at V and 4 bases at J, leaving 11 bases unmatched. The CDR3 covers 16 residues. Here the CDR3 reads CASGPQPGQGFYGYTF. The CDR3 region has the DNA TGTGCTAGTGGTCCCCAACCGGGACAGGGTTTCTATGGCTACACCTTC. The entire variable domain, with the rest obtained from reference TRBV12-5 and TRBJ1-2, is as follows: DARVTQTPRHKVTEMGQEVTMRCQPILGHNTVFWYRQTMMQGLELLAYFRNRAPLDDSGMPKDRFSAEMPDATLATLKIQPSEPRDSAVYFCASGPQPGQGFYGYTFGSGTRLTVV.

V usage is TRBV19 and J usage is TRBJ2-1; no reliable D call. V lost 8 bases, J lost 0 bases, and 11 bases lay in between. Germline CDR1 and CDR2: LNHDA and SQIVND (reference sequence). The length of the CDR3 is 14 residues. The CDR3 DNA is TGTGCCAGTTCTAGTGTCTACTCCTACAATGAGCAGTTCTTC. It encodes CASSSVYSYNEQFF.

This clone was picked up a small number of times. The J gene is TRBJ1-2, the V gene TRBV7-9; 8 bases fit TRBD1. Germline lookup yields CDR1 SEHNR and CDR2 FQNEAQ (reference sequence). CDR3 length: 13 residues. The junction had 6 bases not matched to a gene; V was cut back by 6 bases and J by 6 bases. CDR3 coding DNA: TGTGCCAGCAGTCCGGACAGGGTGAATGGCTACACCTTC. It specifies CASSPDRVNGYTF.

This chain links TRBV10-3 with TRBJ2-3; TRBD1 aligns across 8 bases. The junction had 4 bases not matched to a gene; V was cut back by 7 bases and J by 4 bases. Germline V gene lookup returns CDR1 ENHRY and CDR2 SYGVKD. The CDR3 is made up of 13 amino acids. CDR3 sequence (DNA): TGTGCCATCATGCAGGGGGCTCCAGATACGCAGTATTTT. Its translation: CAIMQGAPDTQYF.

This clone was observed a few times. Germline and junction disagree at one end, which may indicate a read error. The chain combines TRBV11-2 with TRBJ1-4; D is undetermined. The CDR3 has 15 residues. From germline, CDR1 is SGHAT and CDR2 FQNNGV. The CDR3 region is CASSLETGSNEKLFF. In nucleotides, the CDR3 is TGTGCCAGCAGCCTAGAGACTGGGAGTAATGAAAAACTGTTTTTT.

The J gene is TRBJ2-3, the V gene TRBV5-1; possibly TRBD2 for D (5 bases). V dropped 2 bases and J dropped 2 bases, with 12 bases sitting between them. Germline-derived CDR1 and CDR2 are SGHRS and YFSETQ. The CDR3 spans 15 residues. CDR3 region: CASSFPGDSTDTQYF. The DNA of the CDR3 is TGCGCCAGCAGCTTCCCCGGGGATTCCACAGATACGCAGTATTTT.

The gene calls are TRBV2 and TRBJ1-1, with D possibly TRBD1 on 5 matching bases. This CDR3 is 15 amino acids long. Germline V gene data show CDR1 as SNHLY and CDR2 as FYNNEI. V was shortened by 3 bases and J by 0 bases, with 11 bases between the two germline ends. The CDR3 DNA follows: TGTGCCAGCAGTGAGCAGGGCCATATGAACACTGAAGCTTTCTTT. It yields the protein CASSEQGHMNTEAFF.

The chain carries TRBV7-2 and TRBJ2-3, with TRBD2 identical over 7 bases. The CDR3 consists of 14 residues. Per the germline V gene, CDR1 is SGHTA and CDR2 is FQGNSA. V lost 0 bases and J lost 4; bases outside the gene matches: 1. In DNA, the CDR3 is TGTGCCAGCAGCTTAGCGGCGGGGGCAGATACGCAGTATTTT. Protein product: CASSLAAGADTQYF.

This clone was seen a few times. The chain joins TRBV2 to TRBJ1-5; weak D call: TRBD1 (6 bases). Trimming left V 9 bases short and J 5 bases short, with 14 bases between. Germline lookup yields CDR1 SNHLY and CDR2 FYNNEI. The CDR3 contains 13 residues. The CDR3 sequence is CASGMDSHQPQHF. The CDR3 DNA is TGTGCCAGTGGGATGGACAGCCATCAGCCCCAGCATTTT.

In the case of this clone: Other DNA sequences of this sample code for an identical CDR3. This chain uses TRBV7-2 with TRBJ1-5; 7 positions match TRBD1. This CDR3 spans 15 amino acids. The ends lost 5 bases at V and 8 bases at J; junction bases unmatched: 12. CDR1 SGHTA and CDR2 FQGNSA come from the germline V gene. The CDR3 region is CASSLGGRTGKPQHF. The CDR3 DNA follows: TGTGCCAGCAGCCTAGGGGGGAGGACAGGCAAGCCCCAGCATTTT.

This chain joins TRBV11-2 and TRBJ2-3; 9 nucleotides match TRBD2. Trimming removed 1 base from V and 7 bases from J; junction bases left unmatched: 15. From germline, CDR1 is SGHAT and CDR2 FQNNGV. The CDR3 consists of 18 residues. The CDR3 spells CASSLVLRGGNGINTQYF. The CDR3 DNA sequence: TGTGCCAGCAGCTTAGTTTTGCGGGGGGGCAATGGGATAAATACGCAGTATTTT. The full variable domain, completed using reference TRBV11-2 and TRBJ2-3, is EAGVAQSPRYKIIEKRQSVAFWCNPISGHATLYWYQQILGQGPKLLIQFQNNGVVDDSQLPKDRFSAERLKGVDSTLKIQPAKLEDSAVYLCASSLVLRGGNGINTQYFGPGTRLTVL.

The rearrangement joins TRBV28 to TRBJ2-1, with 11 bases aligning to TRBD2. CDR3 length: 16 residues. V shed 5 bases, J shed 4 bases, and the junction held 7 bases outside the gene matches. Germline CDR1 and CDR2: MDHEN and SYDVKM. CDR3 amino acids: CASSVSGGARYNEQFF. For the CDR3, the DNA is TGTGCCAGCAGTGTTAGCGGGGGGGCGAGGTACAATGAGCAGTTCTTC.

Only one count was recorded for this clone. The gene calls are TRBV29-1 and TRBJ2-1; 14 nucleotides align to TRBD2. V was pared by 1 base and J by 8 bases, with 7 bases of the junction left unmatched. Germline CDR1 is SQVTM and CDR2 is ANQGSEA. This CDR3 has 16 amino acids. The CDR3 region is CSVEGPTSGGAYEQFF. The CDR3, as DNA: TGCAGCGTTGAAGGCCCGACTAGCGGGGGGGCCTATGAGCAGTTCTTC.